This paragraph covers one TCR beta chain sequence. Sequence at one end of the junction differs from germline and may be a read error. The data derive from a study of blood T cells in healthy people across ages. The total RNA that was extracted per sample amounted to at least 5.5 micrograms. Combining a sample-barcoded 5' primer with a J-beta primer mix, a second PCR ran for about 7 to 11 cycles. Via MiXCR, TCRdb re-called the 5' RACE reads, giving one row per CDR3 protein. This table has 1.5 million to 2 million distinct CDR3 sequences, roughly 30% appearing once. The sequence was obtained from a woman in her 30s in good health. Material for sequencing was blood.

The CDR3 coding sequence is TGTGCCAGCAGAAGGCGGGACTACAATGGGCAGTTCTTC. Its protein is CASRRRDYNGQFF. V is TRBV6-5 and J is TRBJ2-1, with 7 bases matching TRBD2. Germline-derived CDR1 and CDR2 are MNHEY and SVGAGI. The CDR3 covers 13 residues.